Listed here are 10 T cell receptor beta chains from one sample, sequenced in a study of blood T cell repertoires in COVID-19. The data were produced by immunoSEQ multiplex PCR, yet TCRdb's version contains in-frame clones alone and is incomplete. The sample lists around 250,000 clones; about 80% were seen once. The specimen was PBMCs or T cells enriched from blood (not recorded which). Receptors were obtained from a man aged 45-60 years who had recovered from COVID-19.

Note on this clone: The sample has other DNA sequences that encode this CDR3 too. The chain links TRBV18 to TRBJ2-5; D perhaps matches TRBD2 (5 bases). Deletions cut 2 bases from V and 5 bases from J, with 9 bases between. Germline CDR1 reads KGHSH; CDR2 reads LQKENI. The CDR3 is 13 amino acids. CDR3 amino acids: CASSPSGGETQYF. CDR3 nucleotide sequence: TGTGCCAGCTCACCATCAGGAGGCGAGACCCAGTACTTC.

This clone was recorded only once. CDR3 amino acids: CASSAYRQGTRNTIYF. DNA for the CDR3: TGTGCCAGCAGTGCCTATCGACAGGGAACAAGAAACACCATATATTTT. This sequence joins TRBV6-1 and TRBJ1-3; 7 positions match TRBD1. Germline CDR1 is MNHNS and CDR2 is SASEGT. The V and J ends lost 4 bases and 5 bases, in that order; junction bases with no gene match: 11. The CDR3 is 16 residues long.

This clone occurred once. The chain combines TRBV13 with TRBJ2-5, with D possibly matching TRBD1 (6 bases). The germline V gene has CDR1 PRHDT and CDR2 FYEKMQ (reference sequence). V was shortened by 5 bases and J by 4 bases, with 17 bases between the two germline ends. The CDR3 is made up of 15 amino acids. CDR3 DNA sequence: TGTGCCAGCAGCATCCGTCTGACAGGTCCAGAGACCCAGTACTTC. Its protein product is CASSIRLTGPETQYF.

The V and J genes are TRBV6-2 or TRBV6-3 and TRBJ2-5, with a tentative D call TRBD2 (5 bases). This CDR3 is built from 15 residues. CDR1 MNHEY and CDR2 SVGEGT come from the germline V gene. Trimming pared 2 bases from V and 2 bases from J, leaving 12 bases between. The CDR3 protein is CASSYGIAWQETQYF. DNA for the CDR3: TGTGCCAGCAGTTACGGAATAGCGTGGCAAGAGACCCAGTACTTC.

Regarding this clone: This specimen includes other DNA sequences encoding the same CDR3. The genes are TRBV6-1 and TRBJ1-2, with D hard to call. The CDR3 has 11 amino acids. The V end was cut by 3 bases, the J end by 5 bases, with 4 bases between. From germline, CDR1 is MNHNS and CDR2 SASEGT. CDR3 bases: TGTGCCAGCAGTGACCTATATGGCTACACCTTC. It encodes CASSDLYGYTF.

This clone was seen more than once but under ten times. The V and J genes are TRBV18 and TRBJ1-6; tentatively, D is TRBD1 (5 bases). Germline-derived CDR1 and CDR2 are KGHSH and LQKENI. V was clipped by 5 bases and J by 10 bases, with 12 bases between them. The CDR3 is 13 amino acids. CDR3 bases: TGTGCCAGCTCATCCGGACAACAATCACCCCTCCACTTT. It specifies CASSSGQQSPLHF.

The V and J genes are TRBV14 and TRBJ2-1; D gene ambiguous. With 5 bases removed from V and 3 bases from J, the gap between germline ends came to 8 bases. CDR3 length: 13 residues. Germline V lookup: CDR1 SGHDN, CDR2 FVKESK. CDR3 DNA sequence: TGTGCCAGCAGCATCTCTAGCTACAATGAGCAGTTCTTC. Encoded protein: CASSISSYNEQFF.

The chain combines TRBV5-4 with TRBJ2-7; the match to TRBD2 covers 8 bases. The germline V gene has CDR1 SGHNT and CDR2 YYREEE (reference sequence). There are 13 residues in the CDR3. V dropped 3 bases and J dropped 3; count of bases not matched to a gene: 2. The CDR3 loop is CASSSSGYYEQYF. As DNA, the CDR3 is TGTGCCAGCAGCTCTAGCGGGTACTACGAGCAGTACTTC.

The chain couples TRBV10-1 to TRBJ2-7; TRBD2 aligns across 11 bases. Germline V gene lookup returns CDR1 WNHNN and CDR2 SYGVQD (reference sequence). V trimming: 6 bases; J trimming: 1 base; junction bases outside the gene matches: 5. The CDR3 totals 15 residues. CDR3 region: CASRRGLAVSYEQYF. The DNA for the CDR3 is TGCGCCAGCAGGAGGGGACTAGCGGTTTCCTACGAGCAGTACTTC.

V and J are TRBV24-1 and TRBJ2-1; no firm D call. CDR3 length: 15 amino acids. The V gene's germline CDR1 is KGHDR and CDR2 SFDVKD. Trimming stripped 4 bases from V and 2 bases from J, with 11 bases between. As DNA, the CDR3 is TGTGCCACCAGTGAGGCGGATACCACCTACAATGAGCAGTTCTTC. This sequence encodes CATSEADTTYNEQFF.